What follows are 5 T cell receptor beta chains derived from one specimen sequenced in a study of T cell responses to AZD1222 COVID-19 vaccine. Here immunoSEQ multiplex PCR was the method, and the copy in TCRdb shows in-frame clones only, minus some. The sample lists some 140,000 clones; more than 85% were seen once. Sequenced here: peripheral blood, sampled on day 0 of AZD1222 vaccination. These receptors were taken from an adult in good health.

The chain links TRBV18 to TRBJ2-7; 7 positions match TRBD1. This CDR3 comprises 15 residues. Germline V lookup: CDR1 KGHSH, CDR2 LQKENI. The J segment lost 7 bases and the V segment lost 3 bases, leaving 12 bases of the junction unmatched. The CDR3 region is CASSPGRQGWEEQYF. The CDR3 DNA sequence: TGTGCCAGCTCACCTGGACGACAGGGTTGGGAGGAGCAGTACTTC.

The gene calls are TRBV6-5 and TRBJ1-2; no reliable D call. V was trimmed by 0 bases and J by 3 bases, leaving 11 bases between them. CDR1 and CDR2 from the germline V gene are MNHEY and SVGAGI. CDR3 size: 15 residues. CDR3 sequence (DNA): TGTGCCAGCAGTTACTCGAACCGGCGCCACTATGGCTACACCTTC. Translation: CASSYSNRRHYGYTF.

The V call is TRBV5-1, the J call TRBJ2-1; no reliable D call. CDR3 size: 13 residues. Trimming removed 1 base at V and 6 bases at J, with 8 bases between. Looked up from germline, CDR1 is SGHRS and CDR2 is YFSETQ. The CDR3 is CASSLTVPNEQFF. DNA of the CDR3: TGCGCCAGCAGCTTGACAGTTCCCAATGAGCAGTTCTTC. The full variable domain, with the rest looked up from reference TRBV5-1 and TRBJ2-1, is KAGVTQTPRYLIKTRGQQVTLSCSPISGHRSVSWYQQTPGQGLQFLFEYFSETQRNKGNFPGRFSGRQFSNSRSEMNVSTLELGDSALYLCASSLTVPNEQFFGPGTRLTVL.

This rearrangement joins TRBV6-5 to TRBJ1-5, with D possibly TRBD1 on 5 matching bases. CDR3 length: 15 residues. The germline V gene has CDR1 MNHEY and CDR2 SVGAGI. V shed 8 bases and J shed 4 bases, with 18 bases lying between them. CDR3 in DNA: TGTGCCAGCCGCCGAAAGAGGGGTCTAAATCAGCCCCAGCATTTT. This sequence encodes CASRRKRGLNQPQHF.

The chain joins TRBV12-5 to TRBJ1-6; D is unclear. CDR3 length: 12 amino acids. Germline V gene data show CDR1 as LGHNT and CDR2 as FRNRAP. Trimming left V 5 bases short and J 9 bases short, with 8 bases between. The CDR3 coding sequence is TGTGCTAGTGGTCGTAGGAGTTCACCCCTCCACTTT. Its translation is CASGRRSSPLHF.